The 30 T cell receptor beta chains below were found in one sample sequenced in a study of CD8 T cell repertoires and HIV-1 epitope variants. These receptors' antigens are unknown. The assay was immunoSEQ multiplex PCR, and TCRdb's table has in-frame clones only and misses some. Of fewer than 5,500 clones listed, over 60% are singletons. Sequencing was carried out using cultured CD8+ T cells derived from PBMCs. The receptors shown here come from a male donor with HIV.

V is TRBV10-3 and J is TRBJ1-2; D may be TRBD1 (6 bases). Germline V gene sequence: CDR1 ENHRY, CDR2 SYGVKD. This CDR3 comprises 15 residues. V lost 0 bases and J lost 8, with 16 bases in between. CDR3 nucleotides: TGTGCCATCAGTGAGTCGAACTCGGGACAAGGAGGCTACACCTTC. Residues: CAISESNSGQGGYTF.

The chain is built from TRBV7-9 and TRBJ2-3; D is uncertain. Germline CDR1 SEHNR, CDR2 FQNEAQ (reference sequence). CDR3 length: 14 residues. V lost 5 bases and J 2 bases, leaving 11 bases between the germline ends. CDR3 in amino acids: CASSQEFNTDTQYF. The CDR3 bases are TGTGCCAGCAGCCAGGAGTTCAACACAGATACGCAGTATTTT.

This chain joins TRBV6-5 and TRBJ2-3; no clear D. Trimming stripped 0 bases from V and 2 bases from J, with 3 bases between. Germline lookup yields CDR1 MNHEY and CDR2 SVGAGI. CDR3 length: 13 amino acids. CDR3 nucleotide sequence: TGTGCCAGCAGTTACTCTAACACAGATACGCAGTATTTT. Translated, it gives CASSYSNTDTQYF.

The chain uses TRBV30 and TRBJ1-2; D is perhaps TRBD1 (5 bases). Germline CDR1 is GTSNPN and CDR2 is SVGIG (reference sequence). This CDR3 has 12 residues. Trimming removed 3 bases at V and 3 bases at J, with 8 bases between. CDR3 sequence reads: CAWRARDYGYTF. CDR3 coding DNA: TGTGCCTGGAGGGCCAGGGACTATGGCTACACCTTC.

This clone was seen a few times. J is TRBJ2-6 and V is TRBV7-9, with D possibly matching TRBD2 (6 bases). In germline, CDR1 is SEHNR, CDR2 FQNEAQ (reference sequence). The CDR3 is made up of 19 amino acids. V gave up 5 bases and J gave up 2 bases, with 22 bases separating them. CDR3 bases: TGTGCCAGCAGCCAATTAGGGGATTTATCGGGGGCTGGGGCCAACGTCCTGACTTTC. Amino acid sequence: CASSQLGDLSGAGANVLTF.

This clone turned up a few times. V is TRBV29-1 and J is TRBJ2-1; the D is unclear. With 2 bases removed from V and 6 bases from J, the gap between germline ends came to 11 bases. Looked up from germline, CDR1 is SQVTM and CDR2 is ANQGSEA. The CDR3 spans 13 residues. CDR3 bases: TGCAGCGTTGAACCGGACCCTGGCAATGAGCAGTTCTTC. Encoded protein: CSVEPDPGNEQFF.

This chain uses TRBV6-6 with TRBJ1-2; TRBD1 matches 8 bases. With 7 bases clipped from V and 11 bases from J, the junction kept 9 bases outside the gene matches. The CDR3 runs 12 residues. Germline loops: CDR1 MNHNY, CDR2 SVGAGI (reference sequence). This chain's CDR3 is CASTIQGAIYTF. CDR3 coding DNA: TGTGCCAGCACGATCCAGGGGGCAATTTACACCTTC.

The chain joins TRBV10-3 to TRBJ1-1; 11 bases agree with TRBD1. The V gene's germline CDR1 is ENHRY and CDR2 SYGVKD. V shed 6 bases, J shed 1 base, and the junction held 7 bases outside the gene matches. This CDR3 has 16 residues. CDR3 amino acids: CAISVGTGGENTEAFF. CDR3 nucleotides: TGTGCCATCAGCGTCGGGACAGGGGGGGAGAACACTGAAGCTTTCTTT.

A single count supports this clone. This chain connects TRBV11-1 to TRBJ2-7; D possibly corresponds to TRBD2 (6 bases). Germline V CDR1 and CDR2: SGHAT, FQDESV (reference sequence). The CDR3 consists of 16 residues. V was clipped by 1 base and J by 3 bases, with 16 bases between them. The CDR3 sequence: CASSLVRSGRHYEQYF. In DNA, the CDR3 is TGTGCCAGCAGCTTAGTGCGGAGCGGGCGACACTACGAGCAGTACTTC. Complete variable domain (other parts from reference TRBV11-1 and TRBJ2-7): EAEVAQSPRYKITEKSQAVAFWCDPISGHATLYWYRQILGQGPELLVQFQDESVVDDSQLPKDRFSAERLKGVDSTLKIQPAELGDSAMYLCASSLVRSGRHYEQYFGPGTRLTVT.

This sequence joins TRBV5-6 and TRBJ2-2, with 8 bases lining up with TRBD1. In germline, CDR1 is SGHDT, CDR2 YYEEEE. This CDR3 contains 17 residues. The V segment lost 0 bases and the J segment 3 bases; nucleotides outside the gene matches: 7. The CDR3 region has the DNA TGTGCCAGCAGCTTGGGCAGGGGGCGCTTTCACACCGGGGAGCTGTTTTTT. Translation: CASSLGRGRFHTGELFF.

The CDR3 sequence is CASSGRRGVHEQFF. The CDR3 DNA is TGTGCCAGCAGCGGACGTCGGGGAGTTCATGAGCAGTTCTTC. The chain carries TRBV7-6 and TRBJ2-1, with a weak D call TRBD2 (5 bases). Trimming cost V 5 bases and J 8 bases, with 16 bases left between them. Germline V gives CDR1 SGHVS, CDR2 FNYEAQ. The CDR3 is 14 amino acids.

In this sample, this clone turned up once. This chain uses TRBV6-5 with TRBJ2-7; 14 positions agree with TRBD2. The germline CDR1 and CDR2 sequences are MNHEY and SVGAGI. The CDR3 length is 16 residues. The V segment lost 4 bases and the J segment 7 bases; nucleotides outside the gene matches: 9. Written as DNA, the CDR3 is TGTGCCAGCAGTTTCCGGACTAGCGGGGGGCCGGGGGAGCAGTACTTC. Translation: CASSFRTSGGPGEQYF.

The chain couples TRBV5-6 to TRBJ2-7, with D unresolved. The V and J ends lost 0 bases and 0 bases respectively, with 4 bases between them. From germline, CDR1 is SGHDT and CDR2 YYEEEE. The CDR3 has 13 residues. CDR3 nucleotides: TGTGCCAGCAGCTTGGGCAGCTCCTACGAGCAGTACTTC. Translation: CASSLGSSYEQYF.

In its sample, this clone ranks as medium-sized. The chain recombines TRBV4-2 with TRBJ1-2; 7 bases match TRBD1. The CDR3 runs 14 residues. V gave up 1 base and J gave up 4 bases; unmatched junction bases: 3. In germline, CDR1 is LGHNA, CDR2 YNFKEQ. CDR3 in DNA: TGTGCCAGCAGCCAAGTGAGGGACAGCTATGGCTACACCTTC. Encoded protein: CASSQVRDSYGYTF.

The V and J genes are TRBV7-9 and TRBJ2-1, with D possibly matching TRBD2 (6 bases). The CDR3 length is 14 residues. The V end lost 5 bases, the J end lost 6 bases, and 14 bases lay between the germline ends. Per germline, CDR1 SEHNR and CDR2 FQNEAQ (reference sequence). Here the CDR3 DNA reads TGTGCCAGCAGCCTGGGGGGTCATCGCAATGAGCAGTTCTTC. Amino acid sequence: CASSLGGHRNEQFF.

J is TRBJ2-1 and V is TRBV7-9; 8 bases match TRBD2. The V gene end was trimmed by 5 bases and the J gene end by 0 bases; junction bases not matched to a gene: 9. The CDR3 sequence is 17 residues long. The germline V gene encodes CDR1 SEHNR and CDR2 FQNEAQ (reference sequence). CDR3 region: CASSGDAGGYSYNEQFF. CDR3 nucleotide sequence: TGTGCCAGCAGCGGAGATGCGGGAGGTTACTCCTACAATGAGCAGTTCTTC.

V and J are TRBV28 and TRBJ2-1, with D unclear. Germline CDR1 reads MDHEN; CDR2 reads SYDVKM. V dropped 3 bases and J dropped 5 bases, with 8 bases sitting between them. The CDR3 spans 13 residues. Written as DNA, the CDR3 is TGTGCCAGCAGTTTCCGGCAGGACAATGAGCAGTTCTTC. Its translation is CASSFRQDNEQFF. Based on the CDR3 plus reference TRBV28 and TRBJ2-1, the full variable domain is DVKVTQSSRYLVKRTGEKVFLECVQDMDHENMFWYRQDPGLGLRLIYFSYDVKMKEKGDIPEGYSVSREKKERFSLILESASTNQTSMYLCASSFRQDNEQFFGPGTRLTVL.

This clone came up a few times. The rearrangement joins TRBV14 to TRBJ1-2, with TRBD1 matching 7 bases. The length of the CDR3 is 16 residues. Germline-derived CDR1 and CDR2 are SGHDN and FVKESK. The ends lost 0 bases at V and 4 bases at J; junction bases unmatched: 8. The CDR3 here is CASSQDRTGVLYGYTF. In nucleotides, the CDR3 is TGTGCCAGCAGCCAAGATCGCACAGGGGTACTCTATGGCTACACCTTC.

This clone was counted once. The chain has TRBV19 and TRBJ2-5; 10 nucleotides agree with TRBD2. The germline gives CDR1 LNHDA, CDR2 SQIVND (reference sequence). With 0 bases clipped from V and 3 bases from J, the junction kept 1 base outside the gene matches. CDR3 length: 15 residues. This chain's CDR3 is CASSIDGTSEETQYF. In nucleotides, the CDR3 is TGTGCCAGTAGTATAGACGGGACTAGCGAAGAGACCCAGTACTTC. The full variable domain, completed using reference TRBV19 and TRBJ2-5, is DGGITQSPKYLFRKEGQNVTLSCEQNLNHDAMYWYRQDPGQGLRLIYYSQIVNDFQKGDIAEGYSVSREKKESFPLTVTSAQKNPTAFYLCASSIDGTSEETQYFGPGTRLLVL.

V usage is TRBV28 and J usage is TRBJ2-7; a possible D gene is TRBD2 (5 bases). This CDR3 spans 10 amino acids. Deletions cut 10 bases from V and 2 bases from J, with 6 bases between. Germline V lookup: CDR1 MDHEN, CDR2 SYDVKM. The CDR3 region has the DNA TGTGCCACCGGGACCTACGAGCAGTACTTC. This gives the protein CATGTYEQYF.

The V and J genes are TRBV7-8 and TRBJ2-2; 7 nucleotides agree with TRBD1. Per the germline V gene, CDR1 is SGHVS and CDR2 is FQNEAQ. J gave up 2 bases and V 5 bases, and 5 bases lay outside the gene matches. The CDR3 extends over 15 amino acids. The CDR3 DNA reads TGTGCCAGCAGCCCATGGGACAGTAACACCGGGGAGCTGTTTTTT. This sequence encodes CASSPWDSNTGELFF.

The V gene is TRBV27, the J gene TRBJ2-3, with 7 bases that match TRBD2. The germline V gene encodes CDR1 MNHEY and CDR2 SMNVEV (reference sequence). Trimming at V came to 3 bases and at J to 0 bases, leaving 0 bases not matched to a gene. The CDR3 is 14 amino acids. CDR3 amino acids: CASSFGRSTDTQYF. The CDR3 nucleotides are TGTGCCAGCAGTTTCGGGAGGAGCACAGATACGCAGTATTTT.

The chain joins TRBV7-6 to TRBJ2-3; 8 bases align to TRBD2. Germline V gives CDR1 SGHVS, CDR2 FNYEAQ. J gave up 4 bases and V 1 base, and 7 bases lay outside the gene matches. The CDR3 has 16 residues. The CDR3 reads CASSLDSGREADTQYF. CDR3 nucleotides: TGTGCCAGCAGCTTAGACTCTGGGCGGGAGGCAGATACGCAGTATTTT. Supplemented by reference TRBV7-6 and TRBJ2-3, the full variable domain reads GAGVSQSPRYKVTKRGQDVALRCDPISGHVSLYWYRQALGQGPEFLTYFNYEAQQDKSGLPNDRFSAERPEGSISTLTIQRTEQRDSAMYRCASSLDSGREADTQYFGPGTRLTVL.

The rearrangement uses TRBV29-1 and TRBJ2-1; TRBD1 or TRBD2 may be the D gene (5 bases each). This CDR3 is 17 amino acids long. V was pared by 8 bases and J by 4 bases, with 27 bases between. CDR1 and CDR2 from the germline V gene are SQVTM and ANQGSEA. CDR3 coding DNA: TGCAGCATTTGGGACCGACAACCTTCGGGTTTATACAATGAGCAGTTCTTC. This codes for CSIWDRQPSGLYNEQFF.

The rearrangement links TRBV6-5 to TRBJ2-3, with D possibly called TRBD1 or TRBD2 (6 bases each). This CDR3 is 16 amino acids long. Germline CDR1 reads MNHEY; CDR2 reads SVGAGI. Trimming shortened V by 1 base and J by 3 bases, and 14 bases separated the two germline ends. The CDR3 is CASSYFPGAQTDTQYF. The CDR3 region has the DNA TGTGCCAGCAGTTACTTCCCGGGGGCGCAAACAGATACGCAGTATTTT.

The chain links TRBV29-1 to TRBJ2-7; 16 positions agree with TRBD2. With 3 bases clipped from V and 5 bases from J, the junction kept 7 bases outside the gene matches. This CDR3 has 16 residues. In germline, CDR1 is SQVTM, CDR2 ANQGSEA. CDR3 sequence (DNA): TGCAGCGTTGAGGGGGGACTAGCGGGAGGGCCCAACGAGCAGTACTTC. Its protein product is CSVEGGLAGGPNEQYF.

The gene calls are TRBV28 and TRBJ1-1; TRBD1 matches at 7 bases. The V and J ends lost 2 bases and 5 bases, in that order; junction bases with no gene match: 2. The germline gives CDR1 MDHEN, CDR2 SYDVKM. This CDR3 is built from 13 residues. The CDR3 DNA sequence: TGTGCCAGCAGTTTAGAGGGGGCAACTGAAGCTTTCTTT. Its translation is CASSLEGATEAFF.

The V call is TRBV28, the J call TRBJ2-1; no firm D call. The CDR3 is 11 amino acids. V dropped 6 bases and J dropped 7 bases, with 7 bases sitting between them. Germline assignment: CDR1 MDHEN and CDR2 SYDVKM. The CDR3 region has the DNA TGTGCCAGCAGGCTAGTAAATGAGCAGTTCTTC. Residues: CASRLVNEQFF.

V is TRBV18 and J is TRBJ1-6; 12 bases align to TRBD1. With V trimmed by 3 bases and J by 9 bases, 6 bases remained unmatched. CDR3 size: 16 residues. The germline V gene has CDR1 KGHSH and CDR2 LQKENI. CDR3 sequence (DNA): TGTGCCAGCTCACCGGTAGGGGACAGGGGGCTTTCACCCCTCCACTTT. It specifies CASSPVGDRGLSPLHF.

This clone has just a few counts. The chain combines TRBV14 with TRBJ2-7; perhaps TRBD2 as D (6 bases). Germline CDR1 reads SGHDN; CDR2 reads FVKESK. The CDR3 length is 14 residues. The ends were cut back, 6 bases at V and 7 bases at J, with 19 bases in the middle. The CDR3 nucleotides read TGTGCCAGCAGTCCTACTAGCTCCCACCGGGAGCAGTACTTC. It encodes CASSPTSSHREQYF.